The entry below describes one TCR beta chain. V shed 7 bases and J shed 5 bases, with 8 bases lying between them. The germline V gene encodes CDR1 MGHRA and CDR2 YSYEKL. The CDR3 loop spans 12 amino acids. These data come from a study of siplizumab effects on memory and regulatory T cells. Profiling relied on immunoSEQ multiplex PCR, and the TCRdb table lists in-frame clones only, not all of them. This table holds roughly 56,000 clones, over 90% found once. V usage is TRBV4-1 and J usage is TRBJ1-4, with D uncertain. The receptor comes from a human donor in good health. Sequencing was done on a sample of CD8+ T cells sorted from blood. CDR3 sequence: CASTGYNEKLFF. CDR3 DNA sequence: TGCGCCAGCACCGGGTACAATGAAAAACTGTTTTTT.